This T cell receptor beta chain was captured in a study of T cells after posttransplantation cyclophosphamide. In this sample, this clone turned up many times. The CDR3 extends over 13 amino acids. Per germline, CDR1 MDHEN and CDR2 SYDVKM. V dropped 1 base and J dropped 6 bases, with 9 bases sitting between them. Sequenced by immunoSEQ multiplex PCR; TCRdb stores in-frame clones only, minus some. Singletons are absent from the sample, which has about 30,000 clones. The sample was PBMCs. The rearrangement links TRBV28 to TRBJ1-1, with a weak D call TRBD1 (5 bases). The clonotype originates from a woman aged 55-70 years in good health, CMV-negative, and a related stem cell transplant donor. The CDR3 region is CASSLSGIAEAFF. The CDR3 DNA reads as TGTGCCAGCAGTTTATCAGGGATCGCTGAAGCTTTCTTT.